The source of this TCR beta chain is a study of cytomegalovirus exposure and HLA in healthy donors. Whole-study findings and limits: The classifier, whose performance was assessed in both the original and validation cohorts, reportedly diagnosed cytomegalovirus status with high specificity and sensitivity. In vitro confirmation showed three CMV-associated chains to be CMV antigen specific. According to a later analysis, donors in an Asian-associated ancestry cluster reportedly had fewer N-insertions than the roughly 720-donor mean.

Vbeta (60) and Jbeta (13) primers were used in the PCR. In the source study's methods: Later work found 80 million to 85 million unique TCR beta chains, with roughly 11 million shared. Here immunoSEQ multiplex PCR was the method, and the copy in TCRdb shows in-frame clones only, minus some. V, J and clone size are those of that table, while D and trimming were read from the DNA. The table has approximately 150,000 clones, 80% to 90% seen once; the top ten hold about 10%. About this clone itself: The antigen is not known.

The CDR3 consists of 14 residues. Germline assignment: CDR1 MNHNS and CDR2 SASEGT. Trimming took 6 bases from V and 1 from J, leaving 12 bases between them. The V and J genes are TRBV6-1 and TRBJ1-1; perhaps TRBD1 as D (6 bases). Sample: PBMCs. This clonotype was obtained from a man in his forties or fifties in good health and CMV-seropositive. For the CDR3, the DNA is TGTGCCAGCAGCCCCAGGGGCCGGAACACTGAAGCTTTCTTT. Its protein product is CASSPRGRNTEAFF.